This is a list of T cell receptor beta chains from one sample in a study of cytomegalovirus exposure and HLA in healthy donors. The method was immunoSEQ multiplex PCR; TCRdb's version includes in-frame clones alone and lacks a portion of them. The top ten hold around 1.2% of the sample, which has about 180,000 clones, more than 65% seen once. Sequencing was performed on PBMCs. These receptors all stem from a girl aged 2-15 years in good health and CMV-seropositive. CDR3s include the opening cysteine and the closing phenylalanine or tryptophan. D genes are given only for firm matches. Where a row states a size, it is once, few, many or the class of an expanded clone; other rows omit it.

clone_size | d_call | j_call | v_call | cdr3_aa | cdr3_nt
. | TRBD2 | TRBJ2-1 | TRBV9 | CASSASGSYNEQFF | TGTGCCAGCAGCGCTAGCGGGAGTTACAATGAGCAGTTCTTC
. | . | TRBJ2-5 | TRBV12-5 | CASGLQEETQYF | TGTGCTAGTGGTTTGCAGGAAGAGACCCAGTACTTC
. | TRBD2 | TRBJ2-7 | TRBV5-1 | CASSFSGRAPSYEQYF | TGCGCCAGCAGCTTTAGCGGGAGGGCCCCTTCCTACGAGCAGTACTTC
. | . | TRBJ2-7 | TRBV21-1 | CASTPGEQYF | TGTGCCAGCACCCCGGGTGAGCAGTACTTC
. | TRBD2 | TRBJ2-7 | TRBV29-1 | CSVEEGREGYEQYF | TGCAGCGTTGAAGAGGGGAGGGAAGGCTACGAGCAGTACTTC
. | TRBD1 | TRBJ1-4 | TRBV28 | CASSGTGDEKLFF | TGTGCCAGCAGTGGGACAGGGGATGAAAAACTGTTTTTT
. | . | TRBJ2-3 | TRBV5-6 | CASSYGGTDTQYF | TGTGCCAGCAGCTATGGAGGGACAGATACGCAGTATTTT
. | TRBD1 | TRBJ1-1 | TRBV30 | CAWSAYRGREGTEAFF | TGTGCCTGGAGTGCCTACAGGGGGCGCGAAGGCACTGAAGCTTTCTTT
once | . | TRBJ2-3 | TRBV27 | CASSFVVGDPDTQYF | TGTGCCAGCAGTTTCGTCGTAGGGGATCCAGATACGCAGTATTTT
. | . | TRBJ2-1 | TRBV6-1 | CASLGLPNEQFF | TGTGCCAGCCTCGGACTGCCCAATGAGCAGTTCTTC
. | . | TRBJ1-1 | TRBV29-1 | CSVERQAGVQAFF | TGCAGCGTCGAAAGACAGGCTGGGGTGCAAGCTTTCTTT
. | . | TRBJ2-7 | TRBV4-1 | CASSQQINQGRVLSYEQYF | TGCGCCAGCAGCCAGCAAATAAACCAAGGCCGGGTTCTGTCCTACGAGCAGTACTTC
. | TRBD2 | TRBJ2-1 | TRBV15 | CATSSPSGRRNEQFF | TGTGCCACCAGCAGTCCGAGCGGGAGAAGGAATGAGCAGTTCTTC
. | . | TRBJ1-5 | TRBV30 | CAWSSPGQRNQPQHF | TGTGCCTGGAGTTCTCCCGGACAGCGAAATCAGCCCCAGCATTTT
few | . | TRBJ2-7 | TRBV30 | CAWNRQYSYEQYF | TGTGCCTGGAATAGACAGTACTCCTACGAGCAGTACTTC
. | TRBD2 | TRBJ2-3 | TRBV11-3 | CASSFAGVTDTQYF | TGTGCCAGCAGCTTTGCGGGAGTCACAGATACGCAGTATTTT
. | . | TRBJ1-2 | TRBV9 | CASSLEASGTNYGYTF | TGTGCCAGCAGCCTCGAGGCTTCCGGGACAAACTATGGCTACACCTTC
few | . | TRBJ1-1 | TRBV30 | CAWGVTVNTEAFF | TGTGCCTGGGGTGTGACTGTGAACACTGAAGCTTTCTTT
once | TRBD1 | TRBJ1-1 | TRBV4-1 | CASSQGTGGAAEAFF | TGCGCCAGCAGCCAAGGTACAGGGGGCGCGGCTGAAGCTTTCTTT
. | . | TRBJ2-7 | TRBV27 | CASSLSLDSYEQYF | TGTGCCAGCAGTTTATCGCTAGACAGCTACGAGCAGTACTTC
. | TRBD1 | TRBJ2-7 | TRBV27 | CASSFRGTGGYEQYF | TGTGCCAGCAGTTTCAGAGGGACAGGGGGCTACGAGCAGTACTTC
. | . | TRBJ1-1 | TRBV6-5 | CASSLRGGAEAFF | TGTGCCAGCAGCCTCCGCGGGGGGGCTGAAGCTTTCTTT
. | . | TRBJ2-2 | TRBV12-1 | CASSLGTSGRSSTGELFF | TGTGCCAGCAGCCTCGGCACTAGCGGGAGGAGTTCCACCGGGGAGCTGTTTTTT
. | . | TRBJ2-1 | TRBV6-1 | CASTPSPTGLQFF | TGTGCCAGCACCCCCTCCCCTACAGGATTACAGTTCTTC
once | TRBD2 | TRBJ2-3 | TRBV4-1 | CASSQVWLAGLSTDTQYF | TGCGCCAGCAGCCAAGTATGGTTAGCGGGACTTTCCACAGATACGCAGTATTTT
. | . | TRBJ1-4 | TRBV2 | CASSERLSGKLGEKLFF | TGTGCCAGCAGTGAGAGGCTTTCCGGTAAATTAGGTGAAAAACTGTTTTTT
once | TRBD1 | TRBJ1-1 | TRBV7-9 | CASSPVQTGSEAFF | TGTGCCAGCAGCCCCGTCCAGACAGGGTCTGAAGCTTTCTTT
. | . | TRBJ2-1 | TRBV28 | CAGGLSPYNEQFF | TGTGCCGGCGGGCTCTCCCCCTACAATGAGCAGTTCTTC
. | TRBD1 | TRBJ2-7 | TRBV5-4 | CASSFHFGQAYEQYF | TGTGCCAGCAGCTTCCATTTCGGACAGGCCTACGAGCAGTACTTC
. | . | TRBJ2-3 | TRBV28 | CASSSPTGAGSTDTQYF | TGTGCCAGCAGTTCCCCGACAGGTGCTGGGAGCACAGATACGCAGTATTTT
. | TRBD2 | TRBJ2-2 | TRBV10-3 | CAISGLAGGPGELFF | TGTGCCATCAGTGGCCTAGCGGGAGGGCCCGGGGAGCTGTTTTTT
. | . | TRBJ1-4 | TRBV19 | CASSMTVANEKLFF | TGTGCCAGTAGCATGACAGTGGCTAATGAAAAACTGTTTTTT
. | . | TRBJ2-7 | TRBV28 | CASSWFLETYEQYF | TGTGCCAGCAGTTGGTTCCTCGAGACCTACGAGCAGTACTTC
. | . | TRBJ1-1 | TRBV27 | CASSLGGGGTEAFF | TGTGCCAGCAGTTTGGGGGGTGGCGGCACTGAAGCTTTCTTT
. | . | TRBJ2-1 | TRBV11-2 | CASSSLRDSLTNEQFF | TGTGCCAGCAGCTCTCTTAGGGACTCCCTAACCAATGAGCAGTTCTTC
. | . | TRBJ2-7 | TRBV28 | CASSLDYEQYF | TGTGCCAGCAGTCTAGACTACGAGCAGTACTTC
few | TRBD1 | TRBJ1-4 | TRBV30 | CAWSVQHRGLGEKLFF | TGTGCCTGGAGTGTACAGCACAGGGGGCTCGGCGAAAAACTGTTTTTT
. | . | TRBJ1-1 | TRBV18 | CASSPQNMNTEAFF | TGTGCCAGCTCACCACAGAACATGAACACTGAAGCTTTCTTT
. | . | TRBJ1-3 | TRBV30 | CAWSLNRVSGNTIYF | TGTGCCTGGAGTCTAAACAGGGTCTCTGGAAACACCATATATTTT
. | TRBD1 | TRBJ1-5 | TRBV19 | CASSIDPRRQGMGNQPQHF | TGTGCCAGTAGTATAGATCCCCGACGACAGGGGATGGGCAATCAGCCCCAGCATTTT
. | . | TRBJ1-2 | TRBV9 | CASSAGGGYTF | TGTGCCAGCAGCGCTGGGGGCGGCTACACCTTC
once | TRBD1 | TRBJ1-6 | TRBV11-3 | CASSSERTGFGNSPLHF | TGTGCCAGCAGCTCAGAGAGGACAGGGTTTGGCAATTCACCCCTCCACTTT
. | TRBD1 | TRBJ1-1 | TRBV27 | CASRGGTGGSWGKGTEAFF | TGTGCCAGCAGGGGTGGGACAGGGGGGTCGTGGGGGAAGGGGACTGAAGCTTTCTTT
once | TRBD2 | TRBJ2-7 | TRBV5-1 | CASSNISSGYEQYF | TGCGCCAGCAGCAACATCTCTAGCGGCTACGAGCAGTACTTC
. | . | TRBJ1-1 | TRBV28 | CASSFMNTEAFF | TGTGCCAGCAGTTTCATGAACACTGAAGCTTTCTTT
. | . | TRBJ1-5 | TRBV11-3 | CASSLKMRDSNQPQHF | TGTGCCAGCAGCTTAAAAATGAGGGATAGCAATCAGCCCCAGCATTTT
. | . | TRBJ2-2 | TRBV29-1 | CSATATGELFF | TGCAGCGCTACCGCCACCGGGGAGCTGTTTTTT
few | . | TRBJ2-7 | TRBV6-1 | CASSERLVGQYF | TGTGCCAGCAGTGAGAGGCTTGTGGGGCAGTACTTC
. | TRBD1 | TRBJ1-2 | TRBV6-1 | CASSHRGMRGYTF | TGTGCCAGCAGTCACAGGGGTATGAGAGGCTACACCTTC
. | TRBD1 | TRBJ1-4 | TRBV6-7 | CASSRDRGRLCEKLFF | TGTGCCAGCAGCCGGGACAGGGGGCGCTTATGTGAAAAACTGTTTTTT
. | TRBD1 | TRBJ1-1 | TRBV27 | CASSLWGQGTTEAFF | TGTGCCAGCAGTTTATGGGGACAGGGTACGACTGAAGCTTTCTTT
once | TRBD2 | TRBJ2-1 | TRBV19 | CASSIRPLAGGYNEQFF | TGTGCCAGTAGTATACGCCCCCTAGCGGGGGGGTACAATGAGCAGTTCTTC
. | TRBD1 | TRBJ1-6 | TRBV6-5 | CASSGRGLNSPLHF | TGTGCCAGCAGCGGCAGGGGGCTGAATTCACCCCTCCACTTT
. | TRBD1 | TRBJ1-1 | TRBV27 | CASSSTGGWTEAFF | TGTGCCAGCAGTTCCACAGGGGGCTGGACTGAAGCTTTCTTT
few | . | TRBJ2-2 | TRBV5-1 | CASSLARGANTGELFF | TGCGCCAGCAGCTTGGCCAGGGGCGCAAACACCGGGGAGCTGTTTTTT